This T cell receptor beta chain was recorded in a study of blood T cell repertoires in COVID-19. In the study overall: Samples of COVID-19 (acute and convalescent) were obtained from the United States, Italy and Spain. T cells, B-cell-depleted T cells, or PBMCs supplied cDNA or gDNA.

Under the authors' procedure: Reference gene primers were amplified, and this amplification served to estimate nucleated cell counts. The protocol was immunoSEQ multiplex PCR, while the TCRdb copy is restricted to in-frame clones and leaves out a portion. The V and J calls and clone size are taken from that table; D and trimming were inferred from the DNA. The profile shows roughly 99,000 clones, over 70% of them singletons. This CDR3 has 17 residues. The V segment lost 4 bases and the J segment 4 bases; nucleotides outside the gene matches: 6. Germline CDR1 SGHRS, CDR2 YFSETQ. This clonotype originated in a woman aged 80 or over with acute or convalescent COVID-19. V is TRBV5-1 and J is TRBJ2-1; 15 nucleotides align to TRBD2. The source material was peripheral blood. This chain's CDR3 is CASSPGLAGGFYNEQFF. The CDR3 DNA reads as TGCGCCAGCAGCCCGGGACTAGCGGGGGGTTTTTACAATGAGCAGTTCTTC.